Below, 23 T cell receptor beta chains from the same sample are listed, as sequenced in a study of blood T cell repertoires in COVID-19. TCRdb's table, derived via immunoSEQ multiplex PCR, lists solely in-frame clones and lacks some. Of roughly 100,000 clones listed, roughly 82% are singletons. The sample consisted of peripheral blood. Receptor source: a man between 60 and 75 years old with acute or convalescent COVID-19.

This chain uses TRBV4-2 with TRBJ2-1, with TRBD2 matching 7 bases. The CDR3 has 15 residues. Germline V gene data show CDR1 as LGHNA and CDR2 as YNFKEQ. After removal of 4 bases from V and 5 bases from J, the junction contained 8 bases not matched to a gene. The CDR3 nucleotides are TGTGCCAGCAGCCGCGGGACTAACCTCAACAATGAGCAGTTCTTC. Encoded protein: CASSRGTNLNNEQFF.

Remarks on this clone: Other DNA sequences in this specimen translate into the identical CDR3. This rearrangement joins TRBV11-1 to TRBJ1-1, with 7 bases that match TRBD1. Germline-derived CDR1 and CDR2 are SGHAT and FQDESV (reference sequence). The CDR3 sequence is 14 residues long. Losses at the gene ends were 2 bases for V and 4 bases for J; bases not matched to a gene: 4. CDR3 DNA: TGTGCCAGCAGCTTAACAGGGGACGGCACTGAAGCTTTCTTT. Translated: CASSLTGDGTEAFF.

This clone was picked up a small number of times. V is TRBV7-9 and J is TRBJ1-3; D uncertain. Germline CDR1 is SEHNR and CDR2 is FQNEAQ (reference sequence). CDR3 length: 13 amino acids. The germline V and J ends were trimmed by 5 bases and 4 bases, with 9 bases remaining between them. CDR3 loop: CASSLSVGNTIYF. As DNA, the CDR3 is TGTGCCAGCAGCCTCTCGGTGGGAAACACCATATATTTT.

This clone was counted at least ten times. The rearrangement joins TRBV27 to TRBJ2-3; D unclear. This CDR3 is built from 13 residues. Trimming left V 3 bases short and J 0 bases short, with 4 bases between. Germline V gene lookup returns CDR1 MNHEY and CDR2 SMNVEV (reference sequence). CDR3 nucleotides: TGTGCCAGCAGTTTTCTAAGCACAGATACGCAGTATTTT. Its translation: CASSFLSTDTQYF.

The genes are TRBV5-1 and TRBJ1-5, with 8 bases fitting TRBD1. This CDR3 is 15 amino acids long. J lost 5 bases, V lost 0 bases, and 4 bases had no gene match. From germline, CDR1 is SGHRS and CDR2 YFSETQ. The CDR3 DNA reads TGCGCCAGCAGCTTGGCCGGGACAGGAGATCAGCCCCAGCATTTT. Translating gives CASSLAGTGDQPQHF. Full variable domain (rest looked up from reference TRBV5-1 and TRBJ1-5): KAGVTQTPRYLIKTRGQQVTLSCSPISGHRSVSWYQQTPGQGLQFLFEYFSETQRNKGNFPGRFSGRQFSNSRSEMNVSTLELGDSALYLCASSLAGTGDQPQHFGDGTRLSIL.

This clone has more than one count but fewer than ten. The chain links TRBV2 to TRBJ1-6; perhaps TRBD1 as D (6 bases). The length of the CDR3 is 15 residues. The germline V gene has CDR1 SNHLY and CDR2 FYNNEI. V was clipped by 4 bases and J by 8 bases, with 15 bases between them. The CDR3 nucleotides read TGTGCCAGCAGTGGGGGAGGGGGGATGGATTCACCCCTCCACTTT. Translated: CASSGGGGMDSPLHF.

This rearrangement joins TRBV7-8 to TRBJ2-5, with TRBD1 matching over 7 bases. The trim removed 5 bases at V and 7 bases at J, leaving 7 bases unmatched. Germline values: CDR1 SGHVS, CDR2 FQNEAQ. This CDR3 has 13 residues. The CDR3 here is CASSRDSSGTQYF. The CDR3 DNA reads as TGTGCCAGCAGCCGGGACAGTTCAGGGACCCAGTACTTC.

V is TRBV18 and J is TRBJ1-1, with a possible D match to TRBD1 (5 bases). Trimming removed 2 bases from V and 3 bases from J, with 10 bases in between. Germline CDR1 KGHSH, CDR2 LQKENI. This CDR3 spans 14 amino acids. The CDR3 nucleotides read TGTGCCAGCTCACCAAGGGGCGCGGACACTGAAGCTTTCTTT. Protein product: CASSPRGADTEAFF.

V usage is TRBV3-1 (or the pseudogene TRBV3-2) and J usage is TRBJ2-4; no definite D call. Germline V gene sequence: CDR1 LGHDT, CDR2 YNNKEL (reference sequence). The CDR3 is 13 residues long. The ends were cut back, 5 bases at V and 0 bases at J, with 5 bases in the middle. CDR3: CASSSLAKNIQYF. In DNA, the CDR3 is TGTGCCAGCAGCTCTCTAGCCAAAAACATTCAGTACTTC.

The V call is TRBV11-3, the J call TRBJ1-3, with 10 positions matching TRBD1. CDR3 length equals 15 residues. Germline assignment: CDR1 SGHNT and CDR2 YENEEA. J gave up 4 bases and V 3 bases, and 3 bases lay outside the gene matches. The CDR3: CASSLGQGSGNTIYF. The CDR3 nucleotides are TGTGCCAGCAGCTTGGGACAGGGGTCCGGAAACACCATATATTTT.

The DNA for the CDR3 is TGTGCCAGCAGCCCAACAGTAGTTTATGAAAAACTGTTTTTT. This encodes CASSPTVVYEKLFF. This chain uses TRBV11-3 with TRBJ1-4, with D hard to call. Germline CDR1 reads SGHNT; CDR2 reads YENEEA. The CDR3 sequence is 14 residues long. Trimming left V 5 bases short and J 6 bases short, with 13 bases between.

This chain connects TRBV5-1 to TRBJ1-2; D gene uncertain. Deletions cut 0 bases from V and 2 bases from J, with 8 bases between. CDR3 length: 14 amino acids. Germline values: CDR1 SGHRS, CDR2 YFSETQ. CDR3 in amino acids: CASSLAGDNYGYTF. The DNA of the CDR3 is TGCGCCAGCAGCTTGGCGGGAGACAACTATGGCTACACCTTC.

J is TRBJ1-1 and V is TRBV4-1; no clear D. In germline, CDR1 is MGHRA, CDR2 YSYEKL. V lost 0 bases, J lost 2 bases, and 4 bases lay in between. CDR3 length equals 13 residues. The DNA of the CDR3 is TGCGCCAGCAGCCAAGAATCTAACACTGAAGCTTTCTTT. Protein: CASSQESNTEAFF.

The chain uses TRBV30 and TRBJ2-5; tentative D call: TRBD2 (6 bases). This CDR3 has 13 residues. Germline V CDR1 and CDR2: GTSNPN, SVGIG (reference sequence). Trimming pared 8 bases from V and 1 base from J, leaving 14 bases between. The CDR3 DNA reads as TGTGCCCTTGCCTCGGGGGTCCAAGAGACCCAGTACTTC. Translation gives CALASGVQETQYF.

Here the CDR3 reads CASSLRETKNTGELFF. CDR3 DNA: TGTGCCAGCAGCCTTCGGGAGACAAAGAACACCGGGGAGCTGTTTTTT. The chain combines TRBV5-4 with TRBJ2-2, with a possible D match to TRBD2 (6 bases). This CDR3 comprises 16 residues. Germline CDR1 and CDR2: SGHNT and YYREEE (reference sequence). V dropped 4 bases and J dropped 1 base, with 14 bases sitting between them.

The table lists this clone with many counts. The chain recombines TRBV7-9 with TRBJ2-7; TRBD2 agrees at 10 bases. The ends lost 3 bases at V and 5 bases at J; junction bases unmatched: 7. The CDR3 is made up of 15 amino acids. The germline V gene has CDR1 SEHNR and CDR2 FQNEAQ (reference sequence). The CDR3 sequence: CASSLERGGNNEQYF. CDR3 sequence (DNA): TGTGCCAGCAGCTTGGAGCGGGGGGGCAATAACGAGCAGTACTTC.

This clone was detected only a few times. This chain links TRBV11-2 with TRBJ2-7; TRBD1 is a possible D gene (6 bases). The germline gives CDR1 SGHAT, CDR2 FQNNGV. V was pared by 2 bases and J by 5 bases, with 13 bases between. The CDR3 totals 14 residues. The CDR3 reads CASSLTQGADEQYF. DNA for the CDR3: TGTGCCAGCAGCTTAACACAGGGTGCGGACGAGCAGTACTTC.

This chain joins TRBV7-9 and TRBJ1-2; D may be TRBD1 (6 bases). V was cut by 4 bases and J by 0 bases, with 9 bases left in between. The CDR3 totals 14 residues. The germline CDR1 and CDR2 sequences are SEHNR and FQNEAQ (reference sequence). The CDR3 spells CASSSGQPNYGYTF. The CDR3 DNA sequence: TGTGCCAGCAGCTCGGGACAACCTAACTATGGCTACACCTTC.

This clone was seen more than once but under ten times. This rearrangement joins TRBV5-6 to TRBJ1-5, with D possibly being TRBD1 (5 bases). Trimming stripped 4 bases from V and 0 bases from J, with 14 bases between. The CDR3 has 16 amino acids. Germline-derived CDR1 and CDR2 are SGHDT and YYEEEE. The CDR3 nucleotides are TGTGCCAGCAGCAAGACAGTTCTTACTAGCAATCAGCCCCAGCATTTT. Protein sequence: CASSKTVLTSNQPQHF.

The CDR3 loop reads CSVKTSGIAYEQYF. CDR3 nucleotide sequence: TGCAGCGTTAAGACTAGCGGGATAGCCTACGAGCAGTACTTC. The V and J genes are TRBV29-1 and TRBJ2-7, with 11 positions matching TRBD2. With V trimmed by 5 bases and J by 2 bases, 5 bases remained unmatched. Germline CDR1 is SQVTM and CDR2 is ANQGSEA. The CDR3 spans 14 residues.

This chain uses TRBV6-5 with TRBJ2-7, with 7 bases fitting TRBD2. From germline, CDR1 is MNHEY and CDR2 SVGAGI. CDR3 length: 12 residues. The J segment lost 4 bases and the V segment lost 8 bases, leaving 5 bases of the junction unmatched. As DNA, the CDR3 is TGTGCCAGCTGGGCGGGGGAGTACGAGCAGTACTTC. Protein product: CASWAGEYEQYF.

The chain uses TRBV18 and TRBJ2-7, with TRBD2 as a possible D gene (5 bases). V lost 3 bases to trimming and J lost 6 bases, with 12 bases between them. Germline V lookup: CDR1 KGHSH, CDR2 LQKENI. The CDR3 contains 13 residues. The CDR3 coding sequence is TGTGCCAGCTCACCTGAGGGTTTTATCGAGCAGTACTTC. Its translation: CASSPEGFIEQYF.

Only one count was recorded for this clone. The chain is built from TRBV7-3 and TRBJ1-3, with no clear D. V was cut by 0 bases and J by 1 base, with 7 bases left in between. The V gene's germline CDR1 is SGHTA and CDR2 FQGTGA. This CDR3 spans 15 amino acids. CDR3 in DNA: TGTGCCAGCAGCTTAACGAGGGAGTCTGGAAACACCATATATTTT. Translating it yields CASSLTRESGNTIYF.